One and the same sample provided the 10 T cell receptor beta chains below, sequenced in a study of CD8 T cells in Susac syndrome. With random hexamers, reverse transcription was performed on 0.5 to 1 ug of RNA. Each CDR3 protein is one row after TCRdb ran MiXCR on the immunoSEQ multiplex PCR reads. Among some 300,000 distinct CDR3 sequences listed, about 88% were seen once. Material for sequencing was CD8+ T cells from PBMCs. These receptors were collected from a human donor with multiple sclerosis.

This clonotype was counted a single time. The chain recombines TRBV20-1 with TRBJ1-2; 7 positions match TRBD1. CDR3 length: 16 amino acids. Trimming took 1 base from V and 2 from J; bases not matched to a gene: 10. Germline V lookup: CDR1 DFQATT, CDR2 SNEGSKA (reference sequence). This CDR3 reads CSARGFRGALNYGYTF. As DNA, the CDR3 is TGCAGTGCTAGAGGGTTCAGGGGGGCCCTAAACTATGGCTACACCTTC.

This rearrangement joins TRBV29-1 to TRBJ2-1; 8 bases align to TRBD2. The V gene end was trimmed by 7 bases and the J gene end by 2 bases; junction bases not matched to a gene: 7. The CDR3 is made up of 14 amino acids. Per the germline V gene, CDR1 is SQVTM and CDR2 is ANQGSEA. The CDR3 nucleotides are TGCAGCGGTTACGGCGGGAGGACCTACAATGAGCAGTTCTTC. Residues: CSGYGGRTYNEQFF.

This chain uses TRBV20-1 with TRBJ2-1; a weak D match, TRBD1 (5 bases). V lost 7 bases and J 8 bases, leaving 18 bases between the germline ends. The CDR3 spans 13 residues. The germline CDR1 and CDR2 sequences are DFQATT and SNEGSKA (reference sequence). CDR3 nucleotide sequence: TGCAGTGTCTCTAGGGGCTTTGCGGATGAGCAGTTCTTC. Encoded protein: CSVSRGFADEQFF.

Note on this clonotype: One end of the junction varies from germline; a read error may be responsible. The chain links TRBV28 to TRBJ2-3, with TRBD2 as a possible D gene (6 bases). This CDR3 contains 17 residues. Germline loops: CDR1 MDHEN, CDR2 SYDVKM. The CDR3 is CASSSLPGRTSTDTQYF. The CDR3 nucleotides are TGTGCCAGCAGTTCCCTCCCCGGTCGTACTAGCACAGATACGCAGTACTTT.

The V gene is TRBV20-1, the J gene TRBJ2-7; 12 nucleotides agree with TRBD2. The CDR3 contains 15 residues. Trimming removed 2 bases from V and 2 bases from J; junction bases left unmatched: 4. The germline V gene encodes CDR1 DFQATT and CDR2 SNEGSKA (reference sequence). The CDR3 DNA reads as TGCAGTGCTAGATCCGGACTAGCGGGACCCTACGAGCAGTACTTC. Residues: CSARSGLAGPYEQYF.

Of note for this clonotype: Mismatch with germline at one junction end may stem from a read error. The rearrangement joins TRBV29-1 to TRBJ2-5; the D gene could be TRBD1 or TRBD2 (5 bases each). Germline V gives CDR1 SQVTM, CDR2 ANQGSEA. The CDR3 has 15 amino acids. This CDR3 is CGVESGAANQETQYF. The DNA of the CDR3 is TGCGGCGTTGAATCCGGGGCAGCCAACCAAGAGACCCAGTACTTC.

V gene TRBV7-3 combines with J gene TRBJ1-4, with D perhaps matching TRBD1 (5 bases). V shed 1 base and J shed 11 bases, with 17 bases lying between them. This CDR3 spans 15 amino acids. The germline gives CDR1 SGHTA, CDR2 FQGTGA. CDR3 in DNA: TGTGCCAGCAGCTTAAGTGGCGGGGCAGGCGAGAAACTGTTTTTT. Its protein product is CASSLSGGAGEKLFF.

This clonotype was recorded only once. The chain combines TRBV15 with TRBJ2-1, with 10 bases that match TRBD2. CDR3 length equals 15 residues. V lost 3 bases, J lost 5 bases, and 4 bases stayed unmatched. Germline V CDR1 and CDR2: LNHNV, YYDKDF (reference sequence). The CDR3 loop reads CATSRTSGSNNEQFF. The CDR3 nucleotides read TGTGCCACCAGCAGGACTAGCGGGTCGAACAATGAGCAGTTCTTC.

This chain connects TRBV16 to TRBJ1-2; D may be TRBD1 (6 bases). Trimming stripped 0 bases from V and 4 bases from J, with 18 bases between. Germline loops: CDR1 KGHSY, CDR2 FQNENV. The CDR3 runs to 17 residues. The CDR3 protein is CASSQSLTGQGLYGYTF. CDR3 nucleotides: TGTGCCAGCAGCCAATCCTTGACAGGTCAAGGGCTCTATGGCTACACCTTC. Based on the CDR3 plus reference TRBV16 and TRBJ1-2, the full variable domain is GEEVAQTPKHLVRGEGQKAKLYCAPIKGHSYVFWYQQVLKNEFKFLISFQNENVFDETGMPKERFSAKCLPNSPCSLEIQATKLEDSAVYFCASSQSLTGQGLYGYTFGSGTRLTVV.

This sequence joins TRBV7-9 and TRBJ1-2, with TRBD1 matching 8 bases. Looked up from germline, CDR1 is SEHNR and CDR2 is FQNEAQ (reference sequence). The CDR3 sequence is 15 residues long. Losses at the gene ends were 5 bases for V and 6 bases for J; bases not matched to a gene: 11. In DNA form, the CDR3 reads TGTGCCAGCAGCCCGGCTGACAGGGGTCTTGATGGCTACACCTTC. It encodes CASSPADRGLDGYTF.